Presented here are 27 T cell receptor beta chains from one specimen sequenced in a study of CD8 T cells in ankylosing spondylitis. TCRdb reanalysed the 5' RACE reads using MiXCR and keeps one entry per CDR3 protein. The profile covers roughly 250,000 distinct CDR3 sequences, with 8% to 9.5% appearing a single time and under 7.5% taken by the ten largest. Sequenced material: blood, either unsorted or a sorted T cell fraction (not recorded which). The receptor set was obtained from a male donor with ankylosing spondylitis or in good health (not recorded which).

V gene TRBV5-6 combines with J gene TRBJ2-7, with a tentative D call TRBD1 (5 bases). CDR1 and CDR2 from the germline V gene are SGHDT and YYEEEE. Deletions cut 4 bases from V and 6 bases from J, with 20 bases between. The CDR3 covers 15 residues. CDR3 region: CASSIWGEVRIEQYF. In DNA, the CDR3 is TGTGCCAGCAGCATATGGGGCGAGGTGCGGATCGAGCAGTACTTC.

This clonotype was seen more than once but under ten times. This chain links TRBV19 with TRBJ2-1, with TRBD2 matching 7 bases. This CDR3 has 14 residues. J lost 4 bases, V lost 3 bases, and 3 bases had no gene match. Germline V gene data show CDR1 as LNHDA and CDR2 as SQIVND (reference sequence). This chain's CDR3 is CASSMGEGYNEQFF. In nucleotides, the CDR3 is TGTGCCAGTAGTATGGGGGAGGGATACAATGAGCAGTTCTTC.

The table lists this clonotype with a few counts. This chain uses TRBV5-6 with TRBJ1-1, with D possibly matching TRBD1 (5 bases). From germline, CDR1 is SGHDT and CDR2 YYEEEE. CDR3 size: 15 residues. V was pared by 0 bases and J by 2 bases, with 11 bases between. The CDR3 sequence: CASSLGQILNTEAFF. The CDR3 coding sequence is TGTGCCAGCAGCTTGGGACAGATACTAAACACTGAAGCTTTCTTT.

This clonotype came up many times. The V and J genes are TRBV9 and TRBJ2-2; D unclear. Germline V gene sequence: CDR1 SGDLS, CDR2 YYNGEE. The CDR3 has 12 amino acids. The V end was cut by 4 bases, the J end by 6 bases, with 7 bases between. The CDR3, as DNA: TGTGCCAGCAGCCCACTATCCGGGGAGCTGTTTTTT. Encoded protein: CASSPLSGELFF.

The table lists this clonotype with many counts. The chain is built from TRBV20-1 and TRBJ1-5; 7 nucleotides agree with TRBD1. The CDR3 totals 13 residues. V lost 2 bases, J lost 11 bases, and 9 bases stayed unmatched. From germline, CDR1 is DFQATT and CDR2 SNEGSKA (reference sequence). CDR3 nucleotide sequence: TGCAGTGCTAGAAACCCACGACAGGGAACCCAGCATTTT. It specifies CSARNPRQGTQHF.

This clonotype showed up many times. In nucleotides, the CDR3 is TGTGCCAGCAGCTCGTCTCCCATTAAAGAGACCCAGTACTTC. This gives the protein CASSSSPIKETQYF. The V and J genes are TRBV7-9 and TRBJ2-5; unclear D gene. Germline loops: CDR1 SEHNR, CDR2 FQNEAQ (reference sequence). The CDR3 is 14 amino acids. The V gene lost 4 bases and the J gene lost 3 bases, with 12 bases spanning the gap.

Many counts were recorded for this clonotype. The chain employs TRBV12-3 or TRBV12-4 and TRBJ2-1, with 7 bases lining up with TRBD2. This CDR3 spans 13 amino acids. Trimming took 7 bases from V and 7 from J; bases not matched to a gene: 7. The CDR3: CASTSSGRNEQFF. The CDR3 DNA follows: TGTGCCAGCACCTCTAGCGGAAGGAATGAGCAGTTCTTC.

This clonotype has a count of ten or more. The rearrangement uses TRBV7-8 and TRBJ1-1; TRBD1 matches 7 bases. The CDR3 extends over 16 amino acids. Germline V gives CDR1 SGHVS, CDR2 FQNEAQ. V shed 5 bases and J 4 bases; nucleotides not matched to a gene: 13. CDR3 amino acids: CASSPPLTGPSTEAFF. The DNA of the CDR3 is TGTGCCAGCAGCCCCCCTTTGACAGGGCCAAGCACTGAAGCTTTCTTT.

This clonotype was detected a few times. The chain employs TRBV29-1 and TRBJ2-6; 11 nucleotides agree with TRBD1. Trimming at V came to 7 bases and at J to 0 bases, leaving 5 bases not matched to a gene. Germline V lookup: CDR1 SQVTM, CDR2 ANQGSEA. This CDR3 region has 16 residues. DNA of the CDR3: TGCAGCGCCGGGACAGGGGGTTCCTCTGGGGCCAACGTCCTGACTTTC. Its translation is CSAGTGGSSGANVLTF.

The sample holds a few counts of this clonotype. J is TRBJ2-3 and V is TRBV4-3, with 12 bases that match TRBD1. The CDR3 consists of 17 residues. From germline, CDR1 is LGHNA and CDR2 YSLEER. Unmatched junction bases numbered 5, after V lost 0 bases and J lost 4 bases. CDR3: CASSQDGGTGGADTQYF. The DNA of the CDR3 is TGCGCCAGCAGCCAAGATGGCGGGACAGGGGGCGCAGATACGCAGTATTTT.

This clonotype has a handful of counts. This chain connects TRBV20-1 to TRBJ2-7, with TRBD2 matching over 7 bases. Germline V gene sequence: CDR1 DFQATT, CDR2 SNEGSKA (reference sequence). CDR3 length: 13 amino acids. The V gene end was trimmed by 6 bases and the J gene end by 2 bases; junction bases not matched to a gene: 7. In nucleotides, the CDR3 is TGCAGTGCCCTCTGGGGGGGGACCTACGAGCAGTACTTC. It yields the protein CSALWGGTYEQYF.

This clonotype was seen at least ten times. The chain couples TRBV5-1 to TRBJ2-3; 10 bases map to TRBD2. This CDR3 spans 17 amino acids. Looked up from germline, CDR1 is SGHRS and CDR2 is YFSETQ. J lost 0 bases, V lost 3 bases, and 7 bases had no gene match. The CDR3: CASSSRPSGSSTDTQYF. CDR3 sequence (DNA): TGCGCCAGCAGCTCAAGGCCTAGCGGGAGTAGCACAGATACGCAGTATTTT.

The chain is built from TRBV6-5 and TRBJ2-1; possibly TRBD2 for D (5 bases). The CDR3 totals 16 residues. The germline V gene encodes CDR1 MNHEY and CDR2 SVGAGI. V was pared by 0 bases and J by 1 base, with 10 bases between. The CDR3 sequence is CASSYSEGGSYNEQFF. CDR3 sequence (DNA): TGTGCCAGCAGTTACTCCGAGGGCGGGTCCTACAATGAGCAGTTCTTC.

This clonotype has ten or more counts. This sequence joins TRBV20-1 and TRBJ2-5; 13 nucleotides match TRBD2. Germline values: CDR1 DFQATT, CDR2 SNEGSKA (reference sequence). The CDR3 loop spans 18 amino acids. The trim removed 0 bases at V and 1 base at J, leaving 8 bases unmatched. CDR3 in amino acids: CSARDLGTSGTFQETQYF. The CDR3, as DNA: TGCAGTGCTAGAGATCTGGGGACTAGCGGGACCTTCCAAGAGACCCAGTACTTC.

This clonotype was counted ten times or more. This chain connects TRBV5-1 to TRBJ2-1, with D possibly matching TRBD1 (5 bases). Per the germline V gene, CDR1 is SGHRS and CDR2 is YFSETQ. The CDR3 spans 13 residues. V was trimmed by 0 bases and J by 8 bases, leaving 9 bases between them. The CDR3 nucleotides read TGCGCCAGCAGCTTGGCAGGGTCGGATGAGCAGTTCTTC. Encoded protein: CASSLAGSDEQFF.

This clonotype has more than one count but fewer than ten. V is TRBV7-8 and J is TRBJ2-3; 8 bases align to TRBD1. CDR1 is SGHVS, CDR2 FQNEAQ, per germline. The V segment lost 5 bases and the J segment 11 bases; nucleotides outside the gene matches: 21. The CDR3 runs to 17 residues. CDR3 sequence: CASSKLPGQEATVMQYF. The CDR3 DNA reads as TGTGCCAGCAGCAAACTTCCGGGACAGGAGGCTACCGTGATGCAGTATTTT.

This clonotype appeared many times. The rearrangement uses TRBV2 and TRBJ1-2, with 7 nucleotides matching TRBD1. The CDR3 consists of 12 residues. Trimming at V came to 8 bases and at J to 8 bases, leaving 8 bases not matched to a gene. Germline CDR1 is SNHLY and CDR2 is FYNNEI. In nucleotides, the CDR3 is TGTGCCAGCCGGGACAGCGGACGGGGCTACACCTTC. Translation gives CASRDSGRGYTF.

In this sample, this clonotype turned up many times. The J gene is TRBJ1-5, the V gene TRBV7-2, with 9 bases matching TRBD1. CDR3 length: 16 amino acids. Germline CDR1 is SGHTA and CDR2 is FQGNSA. V lost 0 bases and J lost 4; bases outside the gene matches: 4. CDR3 loop: CASSLAGTGTNQPQHF. The DNA of the CDR3 is TGTGCCAGCAGCTTAGCCGGGACAGGGACAAATCAGCCCCAGCATTTT. Looking up the rest from reference TRBV7-2 and TRBJ1-5 gives the full variable domain: GAGVSQSPSNKVTEKGKDVELRCDPISGHTALYWYRQSLGQGLEFLIYFQGNSAPDKSGLPSDRFSAERTGGSVSTLTIQRTQQEDSAVYLCASSLAGTGTNQPQHFGDGTRLSIL.

This clonotype was observed many times. The chain has TRBV20-1 and TRBJ2-1; 7 bases are shared with TRBD1. The germline CDR1 and CDR2 sequences are DFQATT and SNEGSKA (reference sequence). The CDR3 extends over 11 amino acids. The CDR3 region is CSLSQGNEQFF. DNA of the CDR3: TGCAGCCTATCACAGGGGAATGAGCAGTTCTTC.

This clonotype came up many times. The CDR3 loop reads CSARDLNTETQYF. CDR3 in DNA: TGCAGTGCTAGAGATTTGAATACGGAGACCCAGTACTTC. The rearrangement links TRBV20-1 to TRBJ2-5; no definite D call. Trimming left V 0 bases short and J 5 bases short, with 10 bases between. The CDR3 totals 13 residues. Looked up from germline, CDR1 is DFQATT and CDR2 is SNEGSKA (reference sequence).

This clonotype was recorded many times. The chain employs TRBV20-1 and TRBJ2-3, with D uncertain. V was pared by 5 bases and J by 8 bases, with 14 bases between. This CDR3 comprises 12 residues. Looked up from germline, CDR1 is DFQATT and CDR2 is SNEGSKA (reference sequence). CDR3 in amino acids: CSAPRGIGTQYF. In DNA, the CDR3 is TGCAGTGCTCCCCGTGGGATCGGTACGCAGTATTTT.

This clonotype was observed at least ten times. The V call is TRBV20-1, the J call TRBJ1-1; D gene uncertain. The V gene lost 3 bases and the J gene lost 4 bases, with 12 bases spanning the gap. Germline-derived CDR1 and CDR2 are DFQATT and SNEGSKA (reference sequence). The CDR3 contains 13 residues. CDR3 protein: CSASKDSGTEAFF. CDR3 DNA sequence: TGCAGTGCTAGTAAGGACTCGGGCACTGAAGCTTTCTTT.

This clonotype appeared many times. The CDR3 nucleotides are TGTGCCAGCAGGGGCAGCCTCTACAATGAGCAGTTCTTC. This codes for CASRGSLYNEQFF. J is TRBJ2-1 and V is TRBV11-2; D call uncertain. The CDR3 runs to 13 residues. The V end lost 6 bases, the J end lost 3 bases, and 9 bases lay between the germline ends. Germline CDR1 reads SGHAT; CDR2 reads FQNNGV.

This clonotype was counted between two and nine times. The CDR3 DNA reads TGTGCCAGCAGCCCCGGGGTGGGCAGTACCTACGAGCAGTACTTC. This encodes CASSPGVGSTYEQYF. The J gene is TRBJ2-7, the V gene TRBV7-2; TRBD2 is a possible D gene (5 bases). This CDR3 region has 15 residues. Between the trimmed V and J ends, which lost 5 bases and 2 bases, there was a span of 16 bases. From germline, CDR1 is SGHTA and CDR2 FQGNSA. The variable domain in full, with the rest retrieved from reference TRBV7-2 and TRBJ2-7, is GAGVSQSPSNKVTEKGKDVELRCDPISGHTALYWYRQSLGQGLEFLIYFQGNSAPDKSGLPSDRFSAERTGGSVSTLTIQRTQQEDSAVYLCASSPGVGSTYEQYFGPGTRLTVT.

This chain links TRBV27 with TRBJ2-2; 7 nucleotides match TRBD1. With 5 bases clipped from V and 4 bases from J, the junction kept 10 bases outside the gene matches. The CDR3 covers 16 residues. Germline V gene data show CDR1 as MNHEY and CDR2 as SMNVEV (reference sequence). DNA of the CDR3: TGTGCCAGCAGTCAGAGACAGGGACCCGGCACCGGGGAGCTGTTTTTT. It translates to CASSQRQGPGTGELFF.

This clonotype has ten or more counts. This sequence joins TRBV7-8 and TRBJ2-7; 9 nucleotides match TRBD1. V shed 5 bases, J shed 2 bases, and the junction held 7 bases outside the gene matches. Germline V gene lookup returns CDR1 SGHVS and CDR2 FQNEAQ. The length of the CDR3 is 15 residues. The CDR3 region has the DNA TGTGCCAGCAGCATGCCGGGACAGGGAACCTACGAGCAGTACTTC. This sequence encodes CASSMPGQGTYEQYF.

At least ten counts were recorded for this clonotype. The chain carries TRBV7-9 and TRBJ1-1; D remains unclear. Deletions cut 5 bases from V and 5 bases from J, with 15 bases between. Germline CDR1 reads SEHNR; CDR2 reads FQNEAQ (reference sequence). This CDR3 spans 14 amino acids. In nucleotides, the CDR3 is TGTGCCAGCAGCCCCCGGGCTGATGGGACTGAAGCTTTCTTT. The encoded protein is CASSPRADGTEAFF.